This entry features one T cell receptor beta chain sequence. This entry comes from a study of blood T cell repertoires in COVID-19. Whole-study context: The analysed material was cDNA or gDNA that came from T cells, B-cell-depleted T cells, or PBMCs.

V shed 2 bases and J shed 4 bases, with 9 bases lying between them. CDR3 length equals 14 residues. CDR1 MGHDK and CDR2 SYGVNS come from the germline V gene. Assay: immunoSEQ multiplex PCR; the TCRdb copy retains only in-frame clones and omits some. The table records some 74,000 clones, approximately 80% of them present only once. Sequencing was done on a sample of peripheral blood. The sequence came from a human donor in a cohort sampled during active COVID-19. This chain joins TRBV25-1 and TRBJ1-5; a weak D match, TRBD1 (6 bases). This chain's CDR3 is CASSERGINQPQHF. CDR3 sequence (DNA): TGTGCCAGCAGTGAAAGGGGGATAAATCAGCCCCAGCATTTT. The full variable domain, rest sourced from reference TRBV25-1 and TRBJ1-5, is EADIYQTPRYLVIGTGKKITLECSQTMGHDKMYWYQQDPGMELHLIHYSYGVNSTEKGDLSSESTVSRIRTEHFPLTLESARPSHTSQYLCASSERGINQPQHFGDGTRLSIL.